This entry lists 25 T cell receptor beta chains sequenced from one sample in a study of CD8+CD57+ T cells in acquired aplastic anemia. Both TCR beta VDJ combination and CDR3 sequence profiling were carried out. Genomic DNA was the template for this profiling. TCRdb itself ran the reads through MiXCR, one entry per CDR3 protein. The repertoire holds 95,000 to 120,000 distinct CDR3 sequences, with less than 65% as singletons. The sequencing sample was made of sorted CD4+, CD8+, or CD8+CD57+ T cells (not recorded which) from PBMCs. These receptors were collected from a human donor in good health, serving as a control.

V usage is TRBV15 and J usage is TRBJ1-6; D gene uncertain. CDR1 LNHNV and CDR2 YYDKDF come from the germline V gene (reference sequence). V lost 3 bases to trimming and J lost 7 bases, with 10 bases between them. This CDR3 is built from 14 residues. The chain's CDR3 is CATSSGISNSPLHF. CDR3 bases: TGTGCCACCAGCAGCGGGATTTCAAATTCACCCCTCCACTTT.

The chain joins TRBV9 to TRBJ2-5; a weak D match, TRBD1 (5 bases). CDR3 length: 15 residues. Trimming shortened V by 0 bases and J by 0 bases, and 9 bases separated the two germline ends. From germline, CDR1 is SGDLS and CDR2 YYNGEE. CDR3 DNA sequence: TGTGCCAGCAGCGTAGATTCAGGGTACCAAGAGACCCAGTACTTC. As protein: CASSVDSGYQETQYF. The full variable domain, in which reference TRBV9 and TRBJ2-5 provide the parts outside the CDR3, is DSGVTQTPKHLITATGQRVTLRCSPRSGDLSVYWYQQSLDQGLQFLIQYYNGEERAKGNILERFSAQQFPDLHSELNLSSLELGDSALYFCASSVDSGYQETQYFGPGTRLLVL.

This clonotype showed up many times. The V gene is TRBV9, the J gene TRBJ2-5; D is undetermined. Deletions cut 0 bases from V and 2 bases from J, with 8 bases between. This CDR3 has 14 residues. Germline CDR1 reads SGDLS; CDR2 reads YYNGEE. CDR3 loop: CASSVDRSQETQYF. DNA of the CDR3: TGTGCCAGCAGCGTAGATCGTAGTCAAGAGACCCAGTACTTC.

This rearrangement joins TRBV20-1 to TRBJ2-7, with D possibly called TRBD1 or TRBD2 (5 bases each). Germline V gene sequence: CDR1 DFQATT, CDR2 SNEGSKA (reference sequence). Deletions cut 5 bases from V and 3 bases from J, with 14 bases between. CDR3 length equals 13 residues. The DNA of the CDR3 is TGCAGTGCTGCTAGGGACGGCATCTACGAGCAGTACGTC. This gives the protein CSAARDGIYEQYV.

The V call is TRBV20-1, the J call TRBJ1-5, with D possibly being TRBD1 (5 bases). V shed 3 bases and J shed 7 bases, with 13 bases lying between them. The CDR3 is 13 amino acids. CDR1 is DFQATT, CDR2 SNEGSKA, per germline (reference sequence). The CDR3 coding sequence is TGCAGTGCTAGCCTGGGGCAGGGCCAGCCCCAGCATTTT. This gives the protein CSASLGQGQPQHF.

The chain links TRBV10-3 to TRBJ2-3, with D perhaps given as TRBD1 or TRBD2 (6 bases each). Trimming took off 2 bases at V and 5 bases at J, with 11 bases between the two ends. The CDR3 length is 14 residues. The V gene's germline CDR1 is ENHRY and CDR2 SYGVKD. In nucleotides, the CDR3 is TGTGCCATCAGTGAGAGGGGGGAGAGAGATACGCAGTATTTT. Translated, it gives CAISERGERDTQYF.

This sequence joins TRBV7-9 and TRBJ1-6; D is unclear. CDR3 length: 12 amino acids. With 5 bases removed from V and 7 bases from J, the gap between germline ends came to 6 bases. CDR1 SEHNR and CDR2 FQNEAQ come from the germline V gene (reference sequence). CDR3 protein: CASSPLNSPLHF. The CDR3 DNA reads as TGTGCCAGCAGCCCCCTCAATTCACCCCTCCACTTT.

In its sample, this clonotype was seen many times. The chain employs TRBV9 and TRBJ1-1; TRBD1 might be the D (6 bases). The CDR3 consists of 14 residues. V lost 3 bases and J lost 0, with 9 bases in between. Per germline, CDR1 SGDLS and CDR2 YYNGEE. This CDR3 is CASSAGDMNTEAFF. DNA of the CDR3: TGTGCCAGCAGCGCCGGGGACATGAACACTGAAGCTTTCTTT.

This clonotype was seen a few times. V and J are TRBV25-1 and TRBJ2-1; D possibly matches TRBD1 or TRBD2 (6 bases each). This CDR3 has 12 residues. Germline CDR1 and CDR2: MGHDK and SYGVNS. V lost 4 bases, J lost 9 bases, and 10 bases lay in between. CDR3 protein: CASSGGAIEQFF. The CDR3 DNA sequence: TGTGCCAGCAGTGGGGGGGCCATTGAGCAGTTCTTC. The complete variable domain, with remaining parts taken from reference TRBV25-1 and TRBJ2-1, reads EADIYQTPRYLVIGTGKKITLECSQTMGHDKMYWYQQDPGMELHLIHYSYGVNSTEKGDLSSESTVSRIRTEHFPLTLESARPSHTSQYLCASSGGAIEQFFGPGTRLTVL.

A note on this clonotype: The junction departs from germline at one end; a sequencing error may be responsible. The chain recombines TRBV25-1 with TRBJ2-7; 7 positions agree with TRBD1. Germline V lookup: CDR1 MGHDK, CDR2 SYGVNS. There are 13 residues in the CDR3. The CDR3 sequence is CASSQLVRGEQYF. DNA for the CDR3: TGCGCCAGCAGCCAACTGGTCAGGGGGGAGCAGTACTTC.

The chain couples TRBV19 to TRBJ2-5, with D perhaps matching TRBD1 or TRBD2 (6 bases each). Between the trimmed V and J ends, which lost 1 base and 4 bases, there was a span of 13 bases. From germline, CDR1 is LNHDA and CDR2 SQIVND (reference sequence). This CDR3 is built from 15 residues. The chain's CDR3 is CASSIAGVRGETQYF. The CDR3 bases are TGTGCCAGTAGTATAGCGGGAGTCAGGGGAGAGACCCAGTACTTC.

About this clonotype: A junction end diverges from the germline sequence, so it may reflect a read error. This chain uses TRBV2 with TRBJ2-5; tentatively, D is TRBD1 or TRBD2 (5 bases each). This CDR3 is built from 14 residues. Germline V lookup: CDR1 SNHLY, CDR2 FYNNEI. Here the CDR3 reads CASSPGDLQETQNF. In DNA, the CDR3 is TGTGCCAGCAGCCCTGGGGACCTTCAAGAGACCCAGAACTTC.

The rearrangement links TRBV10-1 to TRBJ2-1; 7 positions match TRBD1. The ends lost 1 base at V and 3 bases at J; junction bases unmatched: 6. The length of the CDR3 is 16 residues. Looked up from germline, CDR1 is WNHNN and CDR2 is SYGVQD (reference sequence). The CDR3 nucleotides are TGCGCCAGCAGTGAGTTCCGGGACAGCAACTACAATGAGCAGTTCTTC. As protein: CASSEFRDSNYNEQFF.

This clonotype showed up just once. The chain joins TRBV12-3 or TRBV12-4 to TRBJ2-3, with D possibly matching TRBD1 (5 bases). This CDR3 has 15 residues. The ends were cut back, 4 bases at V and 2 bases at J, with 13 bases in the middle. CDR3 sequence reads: CASSWTRDYTDTQYF. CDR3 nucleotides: TGTGCCAGCAGTTGGACAAGGGATTACACAGATACGCAGTATTTT.

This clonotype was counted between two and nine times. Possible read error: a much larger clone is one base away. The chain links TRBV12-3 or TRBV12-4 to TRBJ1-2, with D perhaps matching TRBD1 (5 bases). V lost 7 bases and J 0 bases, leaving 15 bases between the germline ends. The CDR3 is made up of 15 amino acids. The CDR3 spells CASIRGDRANYGYTF. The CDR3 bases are TGTGCCAGCATCCGGGGGGACCGAGCTAACTATGGCTACACCTTC.

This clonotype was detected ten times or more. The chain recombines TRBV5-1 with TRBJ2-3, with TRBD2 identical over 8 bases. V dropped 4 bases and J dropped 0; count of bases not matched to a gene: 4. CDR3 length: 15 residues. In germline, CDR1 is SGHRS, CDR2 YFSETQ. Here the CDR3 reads CASSLRGASTDTQYF. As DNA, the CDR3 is TGCGCCAGCAGCCTGCGGGGGGCGAGCACAGATACGCAGTATTTT.

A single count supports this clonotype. The CDR3 bases are TGTGCCAGCAGTGGGACTAGCGGGGGCGTCTACGAGCAGTACTTC. Residues: CASSGTSGGVYEQYF. The chain recombines TRBV25-1 with TRBJ2-7; TRBD2 matches at 13 bases. The junction had 3 bases not matched to a gene; V was cut back by 4 bases and J by 3 bases. CDR3 length equals 15 residues. The germline gives CDR1 MGHDK, CDR2 SYGVNS.

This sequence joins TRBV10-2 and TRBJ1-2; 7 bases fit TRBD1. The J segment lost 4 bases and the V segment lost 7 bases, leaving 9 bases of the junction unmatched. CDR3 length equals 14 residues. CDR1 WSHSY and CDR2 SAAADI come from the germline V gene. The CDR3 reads CASTAQGVLYGYTF. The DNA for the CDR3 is TGCGCCAGCACAGCCCAGGGGGTTCTCTATGGCTACACCTTC.

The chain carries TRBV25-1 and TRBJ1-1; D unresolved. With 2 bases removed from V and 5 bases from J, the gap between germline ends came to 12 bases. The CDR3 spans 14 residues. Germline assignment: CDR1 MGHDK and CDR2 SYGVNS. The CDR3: CASSEHGVGTEAFF. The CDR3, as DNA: TGTGCCAGCAGTGAACATGGGGTAGGGACTGAAGCTTTCTTT.

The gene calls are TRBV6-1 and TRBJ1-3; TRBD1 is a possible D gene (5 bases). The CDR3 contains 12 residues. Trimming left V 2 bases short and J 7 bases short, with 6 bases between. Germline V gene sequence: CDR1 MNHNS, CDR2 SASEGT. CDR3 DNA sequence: TGTGCCAGCAGTGAATGGGGGAACACCATATATTTT. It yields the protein CASSEWGNTIYF.

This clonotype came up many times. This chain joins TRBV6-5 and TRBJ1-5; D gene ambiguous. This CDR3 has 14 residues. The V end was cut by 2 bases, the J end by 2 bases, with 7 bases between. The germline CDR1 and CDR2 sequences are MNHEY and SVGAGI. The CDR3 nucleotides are TGTGCCAGCAGTTACGCCAATGGCAATCAGCCCCAGCATTTT. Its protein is CASSYANGNQPQHF.

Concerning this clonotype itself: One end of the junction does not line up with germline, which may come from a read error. The chain's CDR3 is CASSVADSGWISF. The CDR3 nucleotides read TGTGCCAGCAGCGTAGCTGACAGCGGGTGGATCTCCTTC. The rearrangement uses TRBV9 and TRBJ2-7, with D tentatively TRBD2 (6 bases). CDR3 length equals 13 residues. The germline V gene encodes CDR1 SGDLS and CDR2 YYNGEE.

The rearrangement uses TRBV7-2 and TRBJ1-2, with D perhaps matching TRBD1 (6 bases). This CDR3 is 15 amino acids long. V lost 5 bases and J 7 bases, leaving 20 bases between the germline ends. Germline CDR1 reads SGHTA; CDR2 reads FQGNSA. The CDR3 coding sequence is TGTGCCAGCAGCCAACTCGGGACACTCCTAGGTGGCTACACCTTC. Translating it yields CASSQLGTLLGGYTF.

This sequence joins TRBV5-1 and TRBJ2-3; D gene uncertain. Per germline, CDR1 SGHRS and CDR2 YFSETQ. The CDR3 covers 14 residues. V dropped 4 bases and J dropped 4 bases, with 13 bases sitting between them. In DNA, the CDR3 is TGCGCCAGCAGCGAAGGCCGGCTCTCAGATACGCAGTATTTT. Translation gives CASSEGRLSDTQYF.

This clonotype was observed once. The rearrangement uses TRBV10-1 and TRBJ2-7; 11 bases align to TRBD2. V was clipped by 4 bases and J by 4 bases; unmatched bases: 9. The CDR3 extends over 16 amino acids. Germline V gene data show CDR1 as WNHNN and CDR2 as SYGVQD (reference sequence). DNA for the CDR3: TGCGCCAGCAGTGCTTGGGCTAGCGGGGGGACATACGAGCAGTACTTC. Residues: CASSAWASGGTYEQYF.